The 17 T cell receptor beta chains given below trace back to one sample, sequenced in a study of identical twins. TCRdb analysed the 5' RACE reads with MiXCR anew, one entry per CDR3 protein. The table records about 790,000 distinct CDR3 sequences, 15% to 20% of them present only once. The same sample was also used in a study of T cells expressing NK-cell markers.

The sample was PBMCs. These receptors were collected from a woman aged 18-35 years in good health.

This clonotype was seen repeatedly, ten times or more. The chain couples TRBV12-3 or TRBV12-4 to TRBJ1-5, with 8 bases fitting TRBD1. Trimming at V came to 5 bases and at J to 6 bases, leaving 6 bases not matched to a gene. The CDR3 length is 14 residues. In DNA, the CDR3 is TGTGCCAGCAGTCCCACAGGGGGTGGTCAGCCCCAGCATTTT. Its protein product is CASSPTGGGQPQHF.

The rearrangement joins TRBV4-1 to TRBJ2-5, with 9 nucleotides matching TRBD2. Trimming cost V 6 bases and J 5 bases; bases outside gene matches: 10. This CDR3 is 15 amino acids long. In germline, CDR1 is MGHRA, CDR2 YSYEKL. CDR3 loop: CASRRTGLASETQYF. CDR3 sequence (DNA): TGCGCCAGCAGACGGACGGGACTAGCCAGCGAGACCCAGTACTTC.

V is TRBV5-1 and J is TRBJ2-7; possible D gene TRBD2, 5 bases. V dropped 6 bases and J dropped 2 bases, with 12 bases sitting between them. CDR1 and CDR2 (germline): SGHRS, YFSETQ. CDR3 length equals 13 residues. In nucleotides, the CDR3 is TGCGCCAGCACCATGGACTCGACCTACGAGCAGTACTTC. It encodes CASTMDSTYEQYF.

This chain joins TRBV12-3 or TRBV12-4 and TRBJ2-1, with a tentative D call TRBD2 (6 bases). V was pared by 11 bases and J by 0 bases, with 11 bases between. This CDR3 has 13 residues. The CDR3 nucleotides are TGTGCCGATGGACTAAGCTCCTACAATGAGCAGTTCTTC. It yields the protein CADGLSSYNEQFF.

The CDR3 DNA is TGTGCCAGCAGCTTGACACAGGGGAGGAGTGGCTACACCTTC. Translated, it gives CASSLTQGRSGYTF. The gene calls are TRBV7-9 and TRBJ1-2; 7 bases agree with TRBD1. The CDR3 is 14 residues long. J gave up 7 bases and V 3 bases, and 8 bases lay outside the gene matches. The germline gives CDR1 SEHNR, CDR2 FQNEAQ (reference sequence). Looking up the rest from reference TRBV7-9 and TRBJ1-2 gives the full variable domain: DTGVSQNPRHKITKRGQNVTFRCDPISEHNRLYWYRQTLGQGPEFLTYFQNEAQLEKSRLLSDRFSAERPKGSFSTLEIQRTEQGDSAMYLCASSLTQGRSGYTFGSGTRLTVV.

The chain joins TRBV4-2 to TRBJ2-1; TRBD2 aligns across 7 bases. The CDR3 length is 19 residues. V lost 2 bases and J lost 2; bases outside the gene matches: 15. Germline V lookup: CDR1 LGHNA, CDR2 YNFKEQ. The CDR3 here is CASSQSPYSTSVPYNEQFF. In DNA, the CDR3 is TGTGCCAGCAGCCAAAGCCCATATTCTACTAGCGTTCCCTACAATGAGCAGTTCTTC.

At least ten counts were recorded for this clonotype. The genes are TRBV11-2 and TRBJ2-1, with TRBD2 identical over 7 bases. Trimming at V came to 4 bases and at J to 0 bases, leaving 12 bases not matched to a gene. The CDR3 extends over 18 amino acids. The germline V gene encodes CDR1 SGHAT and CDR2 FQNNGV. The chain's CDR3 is CASSSPRLRGSSYNEQFF. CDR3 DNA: TGTGCCAGCAGCTCGCCGAGGTTGCGGGGGAGCTCCTACAATGAGCAGTTCTTC.

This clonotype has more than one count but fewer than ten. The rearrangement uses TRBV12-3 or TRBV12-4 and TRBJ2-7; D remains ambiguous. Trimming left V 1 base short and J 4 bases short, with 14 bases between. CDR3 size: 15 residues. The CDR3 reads CASSLGRLGWYEQYF. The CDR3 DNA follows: TGTGCCAGCAGTTTAGGCCGTTTGGGGTGGTACGAGCAGTACTTC.

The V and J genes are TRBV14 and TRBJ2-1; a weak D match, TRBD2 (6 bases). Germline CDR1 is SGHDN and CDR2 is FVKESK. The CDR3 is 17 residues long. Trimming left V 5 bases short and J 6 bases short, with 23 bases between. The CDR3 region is CASSSRGVSGGSNEQFF. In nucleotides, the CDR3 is TGTGCCAGCAGCTCAAGAGGGGTTAGCGGAGGAAGCAATGAGCAGTTCTTC.

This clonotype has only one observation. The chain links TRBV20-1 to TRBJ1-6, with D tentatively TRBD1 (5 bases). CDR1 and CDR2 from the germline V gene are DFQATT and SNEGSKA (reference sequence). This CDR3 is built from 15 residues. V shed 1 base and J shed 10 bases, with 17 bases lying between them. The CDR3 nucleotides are TGCAGTGCTAGAGTGTTAGGGACGGGGAAGTCACCCCTCCACTTT. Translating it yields CSARVLGTGKSPLHF.

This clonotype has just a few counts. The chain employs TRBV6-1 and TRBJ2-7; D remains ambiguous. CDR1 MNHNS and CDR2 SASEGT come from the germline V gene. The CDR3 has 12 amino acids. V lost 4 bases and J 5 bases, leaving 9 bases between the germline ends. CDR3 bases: TGTGCCAGCAGTGTAGTTGGGAACGAGCAGTACTTC. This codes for CASSVVGNEQYF.

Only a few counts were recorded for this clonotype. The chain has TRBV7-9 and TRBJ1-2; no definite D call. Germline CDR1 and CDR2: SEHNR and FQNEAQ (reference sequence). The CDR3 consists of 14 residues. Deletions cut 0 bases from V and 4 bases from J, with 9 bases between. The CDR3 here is CASSLAARSYGYTF. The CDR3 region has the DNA TGTGCCAGCAGCTTAGCCGCTAGGTCCTATGGCTACACCTTC. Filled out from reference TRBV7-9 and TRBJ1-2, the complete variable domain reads DTGVSQNPRHKITKRGQNVTFRCDPISEHNRLYWYRQTLGQGPEFLTYFQNEAQLEKSRLLSDRFSAERPKGSFSTLEIQRTEQGDSAMYLCASSLAARSYGYTFGSGTRLTVV.

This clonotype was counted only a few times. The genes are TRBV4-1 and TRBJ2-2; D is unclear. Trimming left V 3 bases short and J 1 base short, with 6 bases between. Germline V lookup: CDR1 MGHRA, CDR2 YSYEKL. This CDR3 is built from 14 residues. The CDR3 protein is CASSQSRNTGELFF. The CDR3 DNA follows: TGCGCCAGCAGCCAGTCGCGGAACACCGGGGAGCTGTTTTTT.

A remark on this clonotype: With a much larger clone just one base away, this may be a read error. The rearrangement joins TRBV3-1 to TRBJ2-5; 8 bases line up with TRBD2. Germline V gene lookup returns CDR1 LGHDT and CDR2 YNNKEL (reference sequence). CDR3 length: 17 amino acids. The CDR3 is CACSQDGGRTSYETQYF. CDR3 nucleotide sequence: TGTGCCTGCAGCCAAGACGGGGGGAGGACTAGCTATGAGACCCAGTACTTC.

The CDR3 coding sequence is TGTGCCATCAGTGAGGGTGACCGGGAAGGCAATGAGCAGTTCTTC. It codes for CAISEGDREGNEQFF. V gene TRBV10-3 combines with J gene TRBJ2-1, with D possibly TRBD2 on 5 matching bases. Trimming removed 2 bases from V and 6 bases from J, with 14 bases in between. The CDR3 totals 15 residues. CDR1 ENHRY and CDR2 SYGVKD come from the germline V gene.

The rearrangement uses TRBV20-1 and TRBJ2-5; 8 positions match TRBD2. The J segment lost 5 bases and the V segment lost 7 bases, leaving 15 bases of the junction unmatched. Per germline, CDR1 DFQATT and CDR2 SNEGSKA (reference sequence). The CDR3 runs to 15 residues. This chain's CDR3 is CSVFSPAGVRETQYF. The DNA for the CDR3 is TGCAGTGTCTTCTCCCCAGCGGGAGTTAGGGAGACCCAGTACTTC.

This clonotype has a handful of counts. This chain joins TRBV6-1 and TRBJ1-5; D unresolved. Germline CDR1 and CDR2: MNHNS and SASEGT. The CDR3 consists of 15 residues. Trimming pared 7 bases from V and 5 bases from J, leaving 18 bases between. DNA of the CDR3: TGTGCCAGCACGATTTGGACTGACTCTTATCAGCCCCAGCATTTT. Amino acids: CASTIWTDSYQPQHF.